The source of this T cell receptor beta chain is a study of blood T cell repertoires in COVID-19. About the study: Samples taken during acute and convalescent COVID-19 were collected in the United States, Italy and Spain. The cDNA or gDNA used as material had been derived from T cells, B-cell-depleted T cells, or PBMCs.

Germline-derived CDR1 and CDR2 are MNHNY and SVGAGI (reference sequence). J lost 0 bases, V lost 7 bases, and 11 bases had no gene match. The length of the CDR3 is 16 residues. Authors' analysis steps: Amplification of reference gene primers was used by the study to estimate nucleated cell counts. Data came from immunoSEQ multiplex PCR; TCRdb stores just in-frame clones and leaves some out. The DNA was the basis for D and trimming; V, J and clone size are from that table. Of about 43,000 clones detected, around 86% appear once; the ten largest clones hold 7.5% to 9.5%. Sequenced material: peripheral blood. This chain connects TRBV6-6 to TRBJ1-2; TRBD1 agrees at 7 bases. The clonotype comes from a man aged 60 to 75 with active COVID-19. The DNA for the CDR3 is TGTGCCAGCAAAACGACAGGGCCCTCGTCTAACTATGGCTACACCTTC. As protein: CASKTTGPSSNYGYTF.